A single sample gave rise to the 30 T cell receptor beta chains below, sequenced in a study of shared T cell receptors in the human thymus. Generated by immunoSEQ multiplex PCR, the TCRdb table keeps only in-frame clones and is missing some. Here the sample spans 650,000 to 950,000 clones, 80% to 90% being singletons. These same data were also listed under a study on human thymus T cells.

Sequenced input: thymocytes. The receptors here all came from a girl in the first two years of life with a congenital heart defect.

The V call is TRBV7-9, the J call TRBJ2-5, with D possibly being TRBD2 (7 bases). V was cut by 2 bases and J by 4 bases, with 14 bases left in between. The CDR3 spans 15 residues. CDR1 is SEHNR and CDR2 is FQNEAQ in the germline V gene (reference sequence). The CDR3 is CASSLSSGGLETQYF. CDR3 DNA: TGTGCCAGCAGCTTATCTTCGGGGGGCCTAGAGACCCAGTACTTC.

This clone has just a few counts. V is TRBV5-8 and J is TRBJ1-1; D is undetermined. The CDR3 is 15 residues long. Germline values: CDR1 SGHTS, CDR2 YDEGEE. V lost 0 bases and J 5 bases, leaving 14 bases between the germline ends. The chain's CDR3 is CASSLGGEVRTEAFF. CDR3 bases: TGTGCCAGCAGCTTGGGTGGTGAAGTGAGGACTGAAGCTTTCTTT.

This chain uses TRBV4-3 with TRBJ1-2, with D possibly matching TRBD1 (6 bases). The germline V gene has CDR1 LGHNA and CDR2 YSLEER. Trimming left V 3 bases short and J 4 bases short, with 12 bases between. There are 14 residues in the CDR3. Here the CDR3 DNA reads TGCGCCAGCAGCCAGGTTGACAGGTCCTATGGCTACACCTTC. Protein product: CASSQVDRSYGYTF.

This clone has a single count. The chain employs TRBV2 and TRBJ1-2; the D gene is possibly TRBD1 (5 bases). V dropped 0 bases and J dropped 3 bases, with 20 bases sitting between them. CDR3 length: 18 amino acids. Germline lookup yields CDR1 SNHLY and CDR2 FYNNEI. CDR3 protein: CASSEADWRGPVYYGYTF. Here the CDR3 DNA reads TGTGCCAGCAGTGAAGCGGATTGGAGGGGCCCTGTCTACTATGGCTACACCTTC.

V usage is TRBV7-6 and J usage is TRBJ2-3, with 9 positions matching TRBD2. This CDR3 comprises 17 residues. Germline CDR1 SGHVS, CDR2 FNYEAQ. After removal of 5 bases from V and 2 bases from J, the junction contained 11 bases not matched to a gene. In nucleotides, the CDR3 is TGTGCCAGCAGCGAAAATCATAGCGGGGGCGCCACAGATACGCAGTATTTT. Its translation is CASSENHSGGATDTQYF.

The gene calls are TRBV14 and TRBJ2-7; TRBD2 might be the D (5 bases). This CDR3 comprises 14 residues. CDR1 is SGHDN, CDR2 FVKESK, per germline. V was clipped by 2 bases and J by 7 bases, with 15 bases between them. CDR3: CASSQFPRDGEQYF. CDR3 in DNA: TGTGCCAGCAGCCAATTTCCGAGGGATGGGGAGCAGTACTTC.

The J gene is TRBJ1-6, the V gene TRBV7-9; D might be TRBD1 (5 bases). Trimming shortened V by 1 base and J by 13 bases, and 11 bases separated the two germline ends. The CDR3 has 13 residues. Germline CDR1 reads SEHNR; CDR2 reads FQNEAQ (reference sequence). The CDR3 DNA reads TGTGCCAGCAGCTTAGATTCTGGGGCTCCCCTCCACTTT. Its protein is CASSLDSGAPLHF.

The chain employs TRBV6-7 and TRBJ2-2; 10 bases agree with TRBD1. TRBV6-7 is an ORF; its function is uncertain. This CDR3 is 16 amino acids long. Germline trimming cut 5 bases from V and 7 bases from J; bases unmatched to any gene: 10. The CDR3, as DNA: TGTGCCAGCAGTGACCGGACAGGGGGTTCCCGCGGGGAGCTGTTTTTT. This translates into CASSDRTGGSRGELFF.

A note on this clone: In the same sample, other DNA sequences code for this CDR3. The chain combines TRBV4-3 with TRBJ1-6, with 9 bases lining up with TRBD1. The CDR3 consists of 21 residues. J gave up 0 bases and V 3 bases, and 15 bases lay outside the gene matches. CDR1 and CDR2 (germline): LGHNA, YSLEER. The CDR3 bases are TGCGCCAGCAGCCATCTTAAAGGGACAGGGACCCCTTCCTCCTATAATTCACCCCTCCACTTT. Translation gives CASSHLKGTGTPSSYNSPLHF.

The CDR3 reads CASSSKTGAPYNSPLHF. The CDR3 coding sequence is TGTGCCAGCAGTTCCAAGACAGGGGCCCCCTATAATTCACCCCTCCACTTT. The chain employs TRBV28 and TRBJ1-6; the match to TRBD1 covers 8 bases. CDR1 and CDR2 (germline): MDHEN, SYDVKM. V was pared by 4 bases and J by 2 bases, with 7 bases of the junction left unmatched. This CDR3 is built from 17 residues. The variable domain in full, completed from reference TRBV28 and TRBJ1-6, reads DVKVTQSSRYLVKRTGEKVFLECVQDMDHENMFWYRQDPGLGLRLIYFSYDVKMKEKGDIPEGYSVSREKKERFSLILESASTNQTSMYLCASSSKTGAPYNSPLHFGNGTRLTVT.

The genes are TRBV13 and TRBJ2-1; 10 bases agree with TRBD1. Germline V gene data show CDR1 as PRHDT and CDR2 as FYEKMQ (reference sequence). V trimming: 5 bases; J trimming: 11 bases; junction bases outside the gene matches: 6. The CDR3 loop spans 13 amino acids. CDR3 DNA: TGTGCCAGCAGCGAACAGACAGGGGGCCAGCAGTTCTTC. It is translated as CASSEQTGGQQFF.

This CDR3 reads CASKTRLAGLTDTQYF. The CDR3 nucleotides read TGTGCCAGCAAAACCCGACTAGCGGGGCTCACAGATACGCAGTATTTT. The chain combines TRBV25-1 with TRBJ2-3; TRBD2 agrees at 11 bases. Looked up from germline, CDR1 is MGHDK and CDR2 is SYGVNS. Trimming removed 7 bases from V and 2 bases from J; junction bases left unmatched: 8. CDR3 length equals 16 residues.

The rearrangement joins TRBV7-2 to TRBJ2-5, with D unresolved. Germline loops: CDR1 SGHTA, CDR2 FQGNSA. This CDR3 is built from 14 residues. V gave up 4 bases and J gave up 6 bases, with 15 bases separating them. CDR3 DNA: TGTGCCAGCAGCTGCCCTTGGTCAGGAAAGACCCAGTACTTC. It is translated as CASSCPWSGKTQYF.

The chain has TRBV20-1 and TRBJ1-1, with D perhaps matching TRBD1 (6 bases). V lost 8 bases and J 11 bases, leaving 18 bases between the germline ends. The CDR3 contains 11 residues. Germline V gene lookup returns CDR1 DFQATT and CDR2 SNEGSKA (reference sequence). The CDR3 coding sequence is TGCAGTCGTGGACAGCCAGCCCCTGCTTTCTTT. This translates into CSRGQPAPAFF.

V is TRBV5-8 and J is TRBJ2-7; tentatively, D is TRBD2 (5 bases). With 0 bases removed from V and 3 bases from J, the gap between germline ends came to 28 bases. Germline V gives CDR1 SGHTS, CDR2 YDEGEE. This CDR3 region has 20 residues. CDR3 protein: CASSLDPGVPGENYYYEQYF. The CDR3, as DNA: TGTGCCAGCAGCTTGGATCCCGGGGTCCCCGGCGAAAACTACTACTACGAGCAGTACTTC.

This clone was detected only once. The chain uses TRBV4-1 and TRBJ2-5, with D tentatively TRBD1 (6 bases). The germline V gene has CDR1 MGHRA and CDR2 YSYEKL. The CDR3 has 13 amino acids. V lost 4 bases and J 2 bases, leaving 8 bases between the germline ends. This CDR3 reads CASSPGQQETQYF. CDR3 bases: TGCGCCAGCAGCCCCGGACAGCAAGAGACCCAGTACTTC.

This chain joins TRBV5-6 and TRBJ1-1; 9 bases are shared with TRBD1. Germline V gene lookup returns CDR1 SGHDT and CDR2 YYEEEE. The V segment lost 4 bases and the J segment 2 bases; nucleotides outside the gene matches: 9. The CDR3 runs to 16 residues. This CDR3 reads CASSRDRGKVNTEAFF. The CDR3 nucleotides read TGTGCCAGCAGCCGTGACAGGGGGAAAGTAAACACTGAAGCTTTCTTT.

J is TRBJ1-2 and V is TRBV29-1, with TRBD1 matching over 9 bases. Germline V gives CDR1 SQVTM, CDR2 ANQGSEA. The CDR3 sequence is 13 residues long. V lost 1 base and J lost 7; bases outside the gene matches: 4. For the CDR3, the DNA is TGCAGCGTTGAAGCTTTGACAGGGGGTGGCTACACCTTC. It is translated as CSVEALTGGGYTF. The full variable domain, with the rest looked up from reference TRBV29-1 and TRBJ1-2, is SAVISQKPSRDICQRGTSLTIQCQVDSQVTMMFWYRQQPGQSLTLIATANQGSEATYESGFVIDKFPISRPNLTFSTLTVSNMSPEDSSIYLCSVEALTGGGYTFGSGTRLTVV.

This clone was observed a handful of times. The chain is built from TRBV4-3 and TRBJ2-3; perhaps TRBD2 as D (6 bases). Trimming pared 4 bases from V and 0 bases from J, leaving 26 bases between. Germline lookup yields CDR1 LGHNA and CDR2 YSLEER. The CDR3 is made up of 20 amino acids. CDR3 protein: CASSRTISGSRPHSTDTQYF. CDR3 nucleotide sequence: TGCGCCAGCAGCCGAACGATTAGCGGTTCACGGCCCCATAGCACAGATACGCAGTATTTT.

CDR3 loop: CASSFGEGGGTEAFF. Written as DNA, the CDR3 is TGTGCCAGCAGCTTCGGGGAGGGCGGGGGCACTGAAGCTTTCTTT. The chain employs TRBV7-2 and TRBJ1-1; a weak D match, TRBD1 (5 bases). Germline loops: CDR1 SGHTA, CDR2 FQGNSA. The length of the CDR3 is 15 residues. V dropped 3 bases and J dropped 4 bases, with 15 bases sitting between them.

In DNA form, the CDR3 reads TGTGCCAGCAGCTTAGGGCAGTCGCGGGCTCGGGAGACCCAGTACTTC. As protein: CASSLGQSRARETQYF. The gene calls are TRBV11-2 and TRBJ2-5, with a tentative D call TRBD2 (5 bases). V dropped 1 base and J dropped 5 bases, with 17 bases sitting between them. Germline V gene sequence: CDR1 SGHAT, CDR2 FQNNGV. The CDR3 covers 16 residues.

V usage is TRBV28 and J usage is TRBJ1-1; maybe TRBD1 (6 bases). The CDR3 covers 15 residues. V lost 3 bases and J lost 5, with 16 bases in between. Germline CDR1 MDHEN, CDR2 SYDVKM. The CDR3 loop is CASSFHPGGATEAFF. In nucleotides, the CDR3 is TGTGCCAGCAGTTTTCATCCCGGGGGGGCAACTGAAGCTTTCTTT.

This clone was recorded once. This sequence joins TRBV10-3 and TRBJ2-1; D possibly corresponds to TRBD2 (5 bases). V was cut by 4 bases and J by 6 bases, with 10 bases left in between. Germline assignment: CDR1 ENHRY and CDR2 SYGVKD. CDR3 length: 13 amino acids. In DNA, the CDR3 is TGTGCCATCAGTGGGCGGGTAGGCAATGAGCAGTTCTTC. It encodes CAISGRVGNEQFF.

The V and J genes are TRBV29-1 and TRBJ1-2; D is ambiguous. Trimming pared 4 bases from V and 2 bases from J, leaving 5 bases between. CDR1 is SQVTM and CDR2 is ANQGSEA in the germline V gene. The CDR3 is 11 residues long. CDR3: CSVGSNYGYTF. In nucleotides, the CDR3 is TGCAGCGTTGGGAGCAACTATGGCTACACCTTC.

The chain uses TRBV7-9 and TRBJ2-2, with a weak D call TRBD2 (7 bases). The ends were cut back, 6 bases at V and 6 bases at J, with 17 bases in the middle. Germline V CDR1 and CDR2: SEHNR, FQNEAQ (reference sequence). This CDR3 contains 15 residues. The CDR3 DNA reads as TGTGCCAGCAGTCTCCCTAGGGGGGGGCCCGGGGAGCTGTTTTTT. Translated, it gives CASSLPRGGPGELFF.

The chain recombines TRBV27 with TRBJ1-1, with 7 bases matching TRBD1. Germline CDR1 and CDR2: MNHEY and SMNVEV (reference sequence). V was pared by 1 base and J by 2 bases, with 4 bases of the junction left unmatched. The CDR3 length is 15 residues. The CDR3: CASSLLGGPNTEAFF. The CDR3 DNA sequence: TGTGCCAGCAGTTTATTAGGGGGCCCTAACACTGAAGCTTTCTTT.

This chain joins TRBV20-1 and TRBJ1-2, with D unclear. Trimming took off 7 bases at V and 0 bases at J, with 6 bases between the two ends. Germline V CDR1 and CDR2: DFQATT, SNEGSKA (reference sequence). This CDR3 comprises 11 residues. The CDR3 loop is CSGLSNYGYTF. DNA of the CDR3: TGCAGTGGACTATCTAACTATGGCTACACCTTC.

The chain links TRBV5-8 to TRBJ1-2; D is ambiguous. The CDR3 runs 15 residues. The V end lost 4 bases, the J end lost 4 bases, and 17 bases lay between the germline ends. Looked up from germline, CDR1 is SGHTS and CDR2 is YDEGEE. The CDR3 DNA sequence: TGTGCCAGCAGCCAATCCTGGACTCTCCTCTATGGCTACACCTTC. Translating it yields CASSQSWTLLYGYTF.

The chain has TRBV28 and TRBJ2-7, with D possibly matching TRBD2 (6 bases). The germline V gene has CDR1 MDHEN and CDR2 SYDVKM. The CDR3 runs to 15 residues. V was pared by 5 bases and J by 3 bases, with 17 bases between. The CDR3 is CASSPEGINNYEQYF. For the CDR3, the DNA is TGTGCCAGCAGTCCGGAGGGAATAAATAACTACGAGCAGTACTTC.

There are a few counts of this clone. V is TRBV27 and J is TRBJ1-5, with D perhaps TRBD1 (5 bases). With 6 bases removed from V and 0 bases from J, the gap between germline ends came to 21 bases. CDR1 and CDR2 (germline): MNHEY, SMNVEV (reference sequence). This CDR3 has 18 amino acids. The CDR3 sequence is CASSQAGGHSHSNQPQHF. The CDR3 bases are TGTGCCAGCAGCCAAGCTGGTGGACACAGTCATAGCAATCAGCCCCAGCATTTT.